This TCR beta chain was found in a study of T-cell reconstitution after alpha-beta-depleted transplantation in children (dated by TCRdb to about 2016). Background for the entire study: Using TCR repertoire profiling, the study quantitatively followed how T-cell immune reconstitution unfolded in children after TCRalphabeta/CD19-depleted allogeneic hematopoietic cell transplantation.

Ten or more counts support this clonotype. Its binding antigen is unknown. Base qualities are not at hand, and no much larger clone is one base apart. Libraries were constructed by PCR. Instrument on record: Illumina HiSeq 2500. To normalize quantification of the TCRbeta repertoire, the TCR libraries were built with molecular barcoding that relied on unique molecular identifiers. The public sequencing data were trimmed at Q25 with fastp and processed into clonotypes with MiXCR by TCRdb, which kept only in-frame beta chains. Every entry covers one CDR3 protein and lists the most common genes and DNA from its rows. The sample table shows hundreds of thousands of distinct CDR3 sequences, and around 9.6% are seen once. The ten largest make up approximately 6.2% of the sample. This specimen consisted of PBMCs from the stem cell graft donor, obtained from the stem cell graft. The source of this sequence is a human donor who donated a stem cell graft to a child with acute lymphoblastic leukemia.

The DNA reads TGTGCCAGCAGCCAAGATTACGGGGGCTACGAGCAGTACTTC. Its amino acids are CASSQDYGGYEQYF. The chain is made from TRBV14 and TRBJ2-7; the D region possibly corresponds to TRBD2 (6 bases align). The germline V gene sets CDR1 to SGHDN and CDR2 to FVKESK. V is clipped by 0 bases and J by 3 bases, and the sequence between their germline boundaries is 9 bases long. The CDR3 numbers 14 residues from cysteine through phenylalanine. The DNA shown is the 42-base CDR3, in frame from base 1.